This T cell receptor beta chain was identified during a study of Graves' ophthalmopathy and Graves' hyperthyroidism. Study in general: Peripheral blood sampling occurred at initial diagnosis, before any treatment.

Amplification of the TCR beta CDR3 regions used RNA transcripts (as template). HTBI primers were used in a first-round RT-PCR, which preceded a second-round multiplex PCR. TCRdb used MiXCR to reprocess the multiplex PCR reads, holding one entry per CDR3 protein. The data show some 380,000 distinct CDR3 sequences, with roughly 14% seen just once and roughly 7% held by the top ten. This clonotype was detected ten times or more. No ophthalmopathy within 18 months of follow-up signified stable hyperthyroidism. Looked up from germline, CDR1 is MNHEY and CDR2 is SVGAGI. The J segment lost 6 bases and the V segment lost 5 bases, leaving 16 bases of the junction unmatched. The CDR3 consists of 18 residues.

The sample was peripheral blood. This clonotype was sampled from a young woman with stable Graves' hyperthyroidism. The V and J genes are TRBV6-5 and TRBJ2-5, with TRBD2 matching 12 bases. The CDR3 nucleotides are TGTGCCAGCAGTCCTCGAGCCCCAACTAGCGGGGGGATAAAGACCCAGTACTTC. Protein: CASSPRAPTSGGIKTQYF.